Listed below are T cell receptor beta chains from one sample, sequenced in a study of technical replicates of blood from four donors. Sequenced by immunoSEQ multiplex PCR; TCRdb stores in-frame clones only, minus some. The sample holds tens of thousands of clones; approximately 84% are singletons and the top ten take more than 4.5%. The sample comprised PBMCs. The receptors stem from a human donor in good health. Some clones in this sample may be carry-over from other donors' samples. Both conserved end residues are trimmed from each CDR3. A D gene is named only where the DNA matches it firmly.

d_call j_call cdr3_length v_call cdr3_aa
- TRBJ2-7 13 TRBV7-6 ASSLSASISHEQY
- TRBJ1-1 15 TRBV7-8 ASSWSRTPLMNTEAF
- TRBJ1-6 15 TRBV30 AWSAHGVTERNSPLH
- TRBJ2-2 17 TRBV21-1 ASSKSRSRLVTGTGELF
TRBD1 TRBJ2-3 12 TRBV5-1 ASSRDRVGDTQY
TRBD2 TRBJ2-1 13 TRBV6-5 ASSLAGGTYNEQF
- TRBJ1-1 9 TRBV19 ASVSNTEAF
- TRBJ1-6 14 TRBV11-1 ASTFSRGIDNSPLH
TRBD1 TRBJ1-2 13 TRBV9 ASSVVGTENYGYT
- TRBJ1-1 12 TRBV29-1 SVNPLRKDTEAF
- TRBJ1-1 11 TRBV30 AWSADSNTEAF
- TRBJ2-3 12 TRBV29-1 SVGNSGVRDTQY
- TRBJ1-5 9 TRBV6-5 AAGSNQPQH
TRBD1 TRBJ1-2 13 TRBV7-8 ASSLQGASFYGYT
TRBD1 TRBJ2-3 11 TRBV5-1 ASRWDRADTQY
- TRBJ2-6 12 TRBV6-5 AAQGGLGANVLT
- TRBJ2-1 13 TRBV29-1 SVTRILRGGGEQF
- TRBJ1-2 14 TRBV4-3 ASSQDYILTNYGYT
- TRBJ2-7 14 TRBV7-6 ASSPRGGRKSYEQY
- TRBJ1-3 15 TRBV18 ASSRGQHLFSGNTIY
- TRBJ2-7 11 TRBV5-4 ASSLNNRYEQY
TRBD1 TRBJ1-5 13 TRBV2 ASRPQGGGNQPQH
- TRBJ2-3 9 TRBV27 ASGRRDTQY
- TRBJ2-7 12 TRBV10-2 ASRDLSGAYEQY
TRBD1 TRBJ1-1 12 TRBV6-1 ASSVQGGNTEAF
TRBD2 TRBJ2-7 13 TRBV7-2 ASSRVAGVSYEQY
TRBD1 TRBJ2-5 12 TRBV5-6 ASSLGGTGETQY
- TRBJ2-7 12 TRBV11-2 ASTSRGSDHEQY
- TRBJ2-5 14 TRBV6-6 ASSYSGTPYQETQY
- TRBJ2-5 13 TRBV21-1 ASRLGQGVWKTQY
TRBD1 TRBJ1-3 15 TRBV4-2 ASSQGYRGSQGNTIY
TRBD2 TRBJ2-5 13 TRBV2 ASRDLAGEGETQY
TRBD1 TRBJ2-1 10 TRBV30 AWGQGLHEQF
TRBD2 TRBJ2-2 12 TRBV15 ATSRGGDTGELF
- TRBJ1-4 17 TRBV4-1 ASSQAARRGGGLWEKLF
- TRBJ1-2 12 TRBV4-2 ASSQDAGVYGYT
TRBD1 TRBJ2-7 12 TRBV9 ASSGRTGGNEQY
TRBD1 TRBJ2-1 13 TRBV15 ATSRGAGGYNEQF
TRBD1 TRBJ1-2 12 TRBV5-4 ASSRLDRGYGYT
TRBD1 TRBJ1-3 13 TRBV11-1 ASSPAGDRGDTIY
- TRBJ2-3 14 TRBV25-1 ASSYDRTQGADTQY
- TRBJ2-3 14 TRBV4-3 ASSQDGTGSTDTQY
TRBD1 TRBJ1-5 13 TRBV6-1 ASSDRGDSNQPQH
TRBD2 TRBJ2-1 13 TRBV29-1 SVQRASGRWVEQF
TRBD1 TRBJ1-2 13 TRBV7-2 ASSVTGTGIYGYT
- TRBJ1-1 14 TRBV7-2 ASSLALGVVYTEAF
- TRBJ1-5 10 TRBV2 ASNVAYQPQH
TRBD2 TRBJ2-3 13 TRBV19 ASSIGTSDTDTQY
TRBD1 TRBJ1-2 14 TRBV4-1 ASSPGQGATFYGYT
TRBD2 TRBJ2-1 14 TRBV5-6 ASSLVAGESYNEQF
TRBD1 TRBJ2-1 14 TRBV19 ASSLKTGFGAYEQF
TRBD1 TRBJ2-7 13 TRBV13 ASSFTGVVTYEQY
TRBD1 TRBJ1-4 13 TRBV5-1 ASSLRGQGYEKLF
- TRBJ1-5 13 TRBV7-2 ASSLSRGSNQPQH
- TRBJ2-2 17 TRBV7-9 ASSAPGHPIAGITGELF
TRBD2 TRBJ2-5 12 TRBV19 ASSWGLPQETQY
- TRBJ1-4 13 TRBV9 ASSVGGGTNEKLF
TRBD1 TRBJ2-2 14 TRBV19 ASSTRTGGYTGELF
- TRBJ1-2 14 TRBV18 ASSPKEGRGNYGYT